These 9 T cell receptor beta chains originate from one sample sequenced in a study of shared clonotypes between healthy human individuals. Clones were sequenced by immunoSEQ multiplex PCR, and TCRdb holds only the in-frame ones, with some missing. The repertoire holds about 1.5 million clones, 95% to 99% seen once, with 0.4% to 0.55% in the top ten. Material for sequencing was naive CD4+ T cells sorted from blood. Subset meaning: CD45RA+ positively selected. The receptor set was obtained from a man aged 25 to 40 in good health.

V and J are TRBV5-1 and TRBJ2-1, with a tentative D call TRBD1 (6 bases). The germline V gene has CDR1 SGHRS and CDR2 YFSETQ. V dropped 4 bases and J dropped 2 bases, with 13 bases sitting between them. This CDR3 comprises 15 residues. In nucleotides, the CDR3 is TGCGCCAGCAGCCTACAAGACAGGACCTACAATGAGCAGTTCTTC. The encoded protein is CASSLQDRTYNEQFF.

This clone was detected only a few times. This specimen includes other DNA sequences encoding the same CDR3. The genes are TRBV18 and TRBJ2-5; D call uncertain. Germline V gene sequence: CDR1 KGHSH, CDR2 LQKENI. V was trimmed by 0 bases and J by 3 bases, leaving 8 bases between them. This CDR3 spans 14 amino acids. The CDR3 bases are TGTGCCAGCTCACCACCGTCGGGTAAAGAGACCCAGTACTTC. Protein sequence: CASSPPSGKETQYF.

This chain connects TRBV27 to TRBJ1-2; D not resolved. The CDR3 has 12 amino acids. Trimming took 6 bases from V and 4 from J, leaving 9 bases between them. Germline loops: CDR1 MNHEY, CDR2 SMNVEV (reference sequence). The CDR3 here is CASRTELYGYTF. CDR3 sequence (DNA): TGTGCCAGCAGGACTGAACTCTATGGCTACACCTTC.

Regarding this clone: This sample also contains other DNA sequences that code for the same CDR3. V is TRBV7-2 and J is TRBJ1-4; perhaps TRBD1 as D (5 bases). Germline-derived CDR1 and CDR2 are SGHTA and FQGNSA. Trimming took 4 bases from V and 0 from J, leaving 9 bases between them. The CDR3 loop spans 15 amino acids. For the CDR3, the DNA is TGTGCCAGCAGCTCACAAGGGGCAACTAATGAAAAACTGTTTTTT. As protein: CASSSQGATNEKLFF.

The chain joins TRBV2 to TRBJ1-1, with TRBD1 identical over 10 bases. CDR3 length: 14 amino acids. Germline CDR1 is SNHLY and CDR2 is FYNNEI. V was clipped by 7 bases and J by 4 bases; unmatched bases: 6. CDR3 coding DNA: TGTGCCAGCACTGGGGGGACAGGGGTCACTGAAGCTTTCTTT. It codes for CASTGGTGVTEAFF.

The rearrangement joins TRBV7-9 to TRBJ2-1; 9 nucleotides line up with TRBD2. This CDR3 is 16 amino acids long. With V trimmed by 8 bases and J by 3 bases, 11 bases remained unmatched. Looked up from germline, CDR1 is SEHNR and CDR2 is FQNEAQ (reference sequence). This CDR3 reads CASPPGRREGYNEQFF. The CDR3 region has the DNA TGTGCCAGCCCGCCCGGGAGGCGGGAGGGCTACAATGAGCAGTTCTTC.

On this clone itself: The sample has other DNA sequences that encode this CDR3 too. The chain is built from TRBV9 and TRBJ2-1; 14 bases agree with TRBD2. The germline V gene has CDR1 SGDLS and CDR2 YYNGEE. The CDR3 is 16 residues long. Unmatched junction bases numbered 5, after V lost 4 bases and J lost 5 bases. CDR3 loop: CASSPRLAGGNNEQFF. The CDR3 DNA reads TGTGCCAGCAGCCCGCGACTAGCGGGAGGGAACAATGAGCAGTTCTTC. The variable domain in full, completed from reference TRBV9 and TRBJ2-1, reads DSGVTQTPKHLITATGQRVTLRCSPRSGDLSVYWYQQSLDQGLQFLIQYYNGEERAKGNILERFSAQQFPDLHSELNLSSLELGDSALYFCASSPRLAGGNNEQFFGPGTRLTVL.

This chain connects TRBV6-5 to TRBJ1-4; tentatively, D is TRBD1 (6 bases). This CDR3 comprises 14 residues. Trimming left V 7 bases short and J 10 bases short, with 19 bases between. Germline values: CDR1 MNHEY, CDR2 SVGAGI. The CDR3 DNA follows: TGTGCCAGCACCGTGGACCGACAGGTTGGAAAACTGTTTTTT. This translates into CASTVDRQVGKLFF.

This chain uses TRBV4-1 with TRBJ2-1; perhaps TRBD2 as D (6 bases). Germline V gene sequence: CDR1 MGHRA, CDR2 YSYEKL. V lost 1 base and J 4 bases, leaving 14 bases between the germline ends. This CDR3 contains 16 residues. This chain's CDR3 is CASSQGRDLRYNEQFF. The DNA for the CDR3 is TGCGCCAGCAGCCAAGGGCGGGATTTGAGGTACAATGAGCAGTTCTTC.